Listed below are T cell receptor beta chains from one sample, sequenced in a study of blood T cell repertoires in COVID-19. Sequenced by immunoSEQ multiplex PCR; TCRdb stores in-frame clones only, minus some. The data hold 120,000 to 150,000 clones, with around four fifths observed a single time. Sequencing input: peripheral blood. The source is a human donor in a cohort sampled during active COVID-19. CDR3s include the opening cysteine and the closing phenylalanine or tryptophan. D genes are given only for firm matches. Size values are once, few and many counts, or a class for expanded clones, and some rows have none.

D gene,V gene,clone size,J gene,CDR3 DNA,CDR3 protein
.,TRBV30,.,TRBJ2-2,TGTGCCTGGAGTTTAGGGGTGAACACCGGGGAGCTGTTTTTT,CAWSLGVNTGELFF
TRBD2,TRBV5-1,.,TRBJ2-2,TGCGCCAGCAGGGGACTAGCGGGGGGCACGAACACCGGGGAGCTGTTTTTT,CASRGLAGGTNTGELFF
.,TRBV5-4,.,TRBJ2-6,TGTGCCAGCAGCAAGACTAGAACAACTGGGGCCAACGTCCTGACTTTC,CASSKTRTTGANVLTF
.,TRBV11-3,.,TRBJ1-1,TGTGCCAGCAGCTTATCGTCACTGATGAACACTGAAGCTTTCTTT,CASSLSSLMNTEAFF
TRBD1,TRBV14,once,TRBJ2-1,TGTGCCAGCAGCTCAGGGGGCTGGGGGCAGTTCTTC,CASSSGGWGQFF
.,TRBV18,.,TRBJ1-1,TGTGCCAGCTCACCCGCCCGACAGCAAAACACTGAAGCTTTCTTT,CASSPARQQNTEAFF
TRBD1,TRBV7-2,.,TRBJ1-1,TGTGCCAGCAGCCCTTTCGACAGGGCGAACACTGAAGCTTTCTTT,CASSPFDRANTEAFF
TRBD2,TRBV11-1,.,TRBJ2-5,TGTGCCAGCAGCGCCGGGACTAGCAGTCGAGAGACCCAGTACTTC,CASSAGTSSRETQYF
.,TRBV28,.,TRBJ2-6,TGTGCCAGCAGTCCGAGACAGCTCACTGGGGCCAACGTCCTGACTTTC,CASSPRQLTGANVLTF
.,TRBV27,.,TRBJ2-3,TGTGCCAGCAGTTTATCGGTAGGACAATCGCAGTATTTT,CASSLSVGQSQYF
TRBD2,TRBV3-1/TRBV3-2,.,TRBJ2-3,TGTGCCAGCAGCTCGACGTATCTAGCGGGGTACGATACGCAGTATTTT,CASSSTYLAGYDTQYF
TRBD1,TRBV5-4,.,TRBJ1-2,TGTGCCAGCAGCGCGGGACAGGGTGCCTATGGCTACACCTTC,CASSAGQGAYGYTF
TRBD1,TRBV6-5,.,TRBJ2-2,TGTGCCAGCAGTTATGGCCCAGGGGGTTCCGGGGAGCTGTTTTTT,CASSYGPGGSGELFF
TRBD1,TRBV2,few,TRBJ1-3,TGTGCCAGCTCCCCGGGACAGGGCTCTGGAAACACCATATATTTT,CASSPGQGSGNTIYF
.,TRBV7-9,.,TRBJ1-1,TGTGCCAGCAGGCGACGGGTGAACACTGAAGCTTTCTTT,CASRRRVNTEAFF
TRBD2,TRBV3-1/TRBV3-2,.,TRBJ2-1,TGTGCCAGCTCCCTGGGTCCGGGACTAGCTCCCAATGAGCAGTTCTTC,CASSLGPGLAPNEQFF
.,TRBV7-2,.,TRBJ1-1,TGTGCCAGCAGCTCCTATACCCTGAACACTGAAGCTTTCTTT,CASSSYTLNTEAFF
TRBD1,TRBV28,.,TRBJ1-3,TGTGCCAGCAGTGTGAGGGACAGGGGCTTTGGAAACACCATATATTTT,CASSVRDRGFGNTIYF
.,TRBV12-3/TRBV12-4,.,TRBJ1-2,TGTGCCAGCAGTTTGGGGGGGGTCTATGGCTACACCTTC,CASSLGGVYGYTF
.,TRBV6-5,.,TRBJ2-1,TGTGCCAGCAGTCCTCGACAGTACAATGAGCAGTTCTTC,CASSPRQYNEQFF
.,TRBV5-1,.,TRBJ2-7,TGCGCCAGCTCTGATACTACCTACGAGCAGTACTTC,CASSDTTYEQYF
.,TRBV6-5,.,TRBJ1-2,TGTGCCAGCAGGACTATGGGCAGAGTATATGGCTACACCTTC,CASRTMGRVYGYTF
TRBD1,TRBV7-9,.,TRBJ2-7,TGTGCCAGCGGTACGGGACAGGGGTTCTACGAGCAGTACTTC,CASGTGQGFYEQYF
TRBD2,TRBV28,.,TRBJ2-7,TGTGCCAGCAGGAAAAAGGGGACTACCTACGAGCAGTACTTC,CASRKKGTTYEQYF
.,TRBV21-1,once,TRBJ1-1,TGTGCCAGCAGCAGCAGCCTCGGGACAGGGCTGACTGAAGCTTTCTTT,CASSSSLGTGLTEAFF
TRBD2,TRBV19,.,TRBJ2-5,TGTGCCAGTAGTATAGATCCTAGCGGGACCCAGTACTTC,CASSIDPSGTQYF
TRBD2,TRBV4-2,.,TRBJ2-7,TGTGCCAGCAGCCATGGGACTAGCGCTGACTACGAGCAGTACTTC,CASSHGTSADYEQYF
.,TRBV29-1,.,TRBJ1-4,TGCAGCGTTGCCGTTTCCTCGCGAGGTGAAAAACTGTTTTTT,CSVAVSSRGEKLFF
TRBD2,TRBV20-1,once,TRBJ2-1,TGCAGTGCCGGACTAGCGATTGAGCAGTTCTTC,CSAGLAIEQFF
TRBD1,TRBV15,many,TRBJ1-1,TGTGCCACCAGCAGAGAGAAGGGGGCGAACACTGAAGCTTTCTTT,CATSREKGANTEAFF
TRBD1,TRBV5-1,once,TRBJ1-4,TGCGCCAGCTCCAGGGGGCTGGTTAATGAAAAACTGTTTTTT,CASSRGLVNEKLFF
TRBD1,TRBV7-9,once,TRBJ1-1,TGTGCCAGCAGCTTAGCGGGGACAGGCAAGAACACTGAAGCTTTCTTT,CASSLAGTGKNTEAFF
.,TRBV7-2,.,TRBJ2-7,TGTGCCAGCAGCTTAGATCTATACGAGCAGTACTTC,CASSLDLYEQYF
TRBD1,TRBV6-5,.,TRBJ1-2,TGTGCCAGCAGCCTAGGAGGGACAGGGACTAAGGGCTACACCTTC,CASSLGGTGTKGYTF
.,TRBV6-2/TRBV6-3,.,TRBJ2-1,TGTGCCAGCAGTTTGAGCGAGAGCAATGAGCAGTTCTTC,CASSLSESNEQFF
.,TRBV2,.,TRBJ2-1,TGTGCCAGCAGGACTAGTCGGGGGAACTACAATGAGCAGTTCTTC,CASRTSRGNYNEQFF
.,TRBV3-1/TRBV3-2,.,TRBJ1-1,TGTGCCAGCAGCCAAGATGAGGGTTGGAACACTGAAGCTTTCTTT,CASSQDEGWNTEAFF
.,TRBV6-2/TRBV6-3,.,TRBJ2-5,TGTGCCAGCAGTTACAGAGGACAGCCGAGGGAGACCCAGTACTTC,CASSYRGQPRETQYF
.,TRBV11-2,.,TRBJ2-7,TGTGCCAGCAGCTTAGACCTTATTAGCTCCTACGAGCAGTACTTC,CASSLDLISSYEQYF
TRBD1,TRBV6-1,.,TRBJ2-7,TGTGCCACCTGTGACAGGGACAACTACGAGCAGTACTTC,CATCDRDNYEQYF
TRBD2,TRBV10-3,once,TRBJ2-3,TGTGCCATTAAACCGGGACTAGCGGGGGCCTTGCGAAGCACAGATACGCAGTATTTT,CAIKPGLAGALRSTDTQYF
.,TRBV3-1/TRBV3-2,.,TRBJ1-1,TGTGCCAGCAGCCATGTCGAGGAAAACACTGAAGCTTTCTTT,CASSHVEENTEAFF
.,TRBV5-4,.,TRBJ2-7,TGTGCCAGCAGCTTGGACGGGACACCCCTCGAGCAGTACTTC,CASSLDGTPLEQYF
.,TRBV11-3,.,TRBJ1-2,TGTGCCAGCAGCTCCGGGACAACCGGGGGCTACACCTTC,CASSSGTTGGYTF
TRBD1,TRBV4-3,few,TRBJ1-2,TGCGCCAGCAGCCAAGATCAACAAAGGGGGCAGAGGTATGGCTACACCTTC,CASSQDQQRGQRYGYTF
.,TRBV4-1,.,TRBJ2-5,TGCGCCAGCAGCCCAGCCAGCCAGCGGAAGACCCAGTACTTC,CASSPASQRKTQYF
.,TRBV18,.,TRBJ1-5,TGTGCCAGCTCACGGGCTTCTCCCGTCGGCAATCAGCCCCAGCATTTT,CASSRASPVGNQPQHF
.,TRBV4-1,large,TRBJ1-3,TGCGCCAGCAGCCAAGAACTGGTGGTGGGACTGGCTGGAAACACCATATATTTT,CASSQELVVGLAGNTIYF
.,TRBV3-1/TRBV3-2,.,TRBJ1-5,TGTGCCAGCAGCCAAGCACAGGGACAGCCCCAGCATTTT,CASSQAQGQPQHF
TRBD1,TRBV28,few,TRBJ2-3,TGTGCCAGCAGTTTTCGGACAGGGGGTAATACGCAGTATTTT,CASSFRTGGNTQYF
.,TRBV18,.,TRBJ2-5,TGTGCCAGCTCACCGAACCCGGGAGAGACCCAGTACTTC,CASSPNPGETQYF
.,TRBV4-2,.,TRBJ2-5,TGTGCCAGCAGCCAAGGGCGGGGCAGGGGGAAGGGCGAGACCCAGTACTTC,CASSQGRGRGKGETQYF